The 27 T cell receptor beta chains presented below share a single source sample, sequenced in a study of blood T cell repertoires in COVID-19. Method: immunoSEQ multiplex PCR; TCRdb's copy keeps in-frame clones and lacks some. The sample lists nearly 300,000 clones, nearly 90% occurring once. Sequencing input: PBMCs or T cells enriched from blood (not recorded which). Receptors were obtained from a woman aged 50 to 65 who had been exposed to COVID-19.

The V gene is TRBV28, the J gene TRBJ1-6; perhaps TRBD1 as D (5 bases). Germline V gene lookup returns CDR1 MDHEN and CDR2 SYDVKM. V was shortened by 3 bases and J by 5 bases, with 11 bases between the two germline ends. This CDR3 region has 15 residues. CDR3 sequence: CASSFSGGNNSPLHF. DNA of the CDR3: TGTGCCAGCAGTTTCTCGGGGGGGAATAATTCACCCCTCCACTTT.

This chain connects TRBV4-2 to TRBJ2-7; no firm D call. CDR1 is LGHNA, CDR2 YNFKEQ, per germline. The CDR3 covers 15 residues. Trimming pared 1 base from V and 4 bases from J, leaving 14 bases between. DNA for the CDR3: TGTGCCAGCAGCCAAGTGTCCAGGCGTGAGTACGAGCAGTACTTC. It translates to CASSQVSRREYEQYF.

The chain recombines TRBV5-1 with TRBJ1-2; a weak D match, TRBD1 (6 bases). The germline V gene encodes CDR1 SGHRS and CDR2 YFSETQ. Trimming cost V 2 bases and J 8 bases, with 13 bases left between them. The CDR3 has 13 amino acids. This chain's CDR3 is CASSFNQGQGYTF. CDR3 DNA: TGCGCCAGCAGCTTCAATCAGGGGCAAGGCTACACCTTC.

The chain couples TRBV28 to TRBJ1-4, with a possible D match to TRBD1 (5 bases). The CDR3 length is 14 residues. Germline values: CDR1 MDHEN, CDR2 SYDVKM. V lost 2 bases, J lost 5 bases, and 9 bases lay in between. CDR3 loop: CASSLRQGNEKLFF. CDR3 in DNA: TGTGCCAGCAGTTTAAGGCAGGGAAATGAAAAACTGTTTTTT.

The J gene is TRBJ2-1, the V gene TRBV9, with TRBD2 matching 13 bases. The V and J ends lost 3 bases and 6 bases, in that order; junction bases with no gene match: 3. CDR1 and CDR2 (germline): SGDLS, YYNGEE. This CDR3 is built from 15 residues. CDR3 in amino acids: CASSGGLAGSNEQFF. Written as DNA, the CDR3 is TGTGCCAGCAGCGGGGGACTAGCGGGGAGCAATGAGCAGTTCTTC.

The DNA of the CDR3 is TGCAGCGTTGACGGTAAAGGACAGGGAAGCACAGATACGCAGTATTTT. This sequence encodes CSVDGKGQGSTDTQYF. This chain joins TRBV29-1 and TRBJ2-3, with 8 bases lining up with TRBD1. Germline trimming cut 3 bases from V and 0 bases from J; bases unmatched to any gene: 8. Germline V lookup: CDR1 SQVTM, CDR2 ANQGSEA. This CDR3 region has 16 residues.

V usage is TRBV6-5 and J usage is TRBJ1-3; 8 bases match TRBD1. CDR1 MNHEY and CDR2 SVGAGI come from the germline V gene. The CDR3 loop spans 15 amino acids. With 5 bases clipped from V and 4 bases from J, the junction kept 7 bases outside the gene matches. In DNA form, the CDR3 reads TGTGCCAGCAGTACTTGGACAGGGTCCGGAAACACCATATATTTT. This sequence encodes CASSTWTGSGNTIYF.

V usage is TRBV5-5 and J usage is TRBJ1-1, with D unclear. The germline V and J ends were trimmed by 2 bases and 1 base, with 6 bases remaining between them. This CDR3 spans 13 amino acids. Per the germline V gene, CDR1 is SGHKS and CDR2 is YYEKEE (reference sequence). The CDR3 DNA is TGTGCCAGCAGCTTCACAACGAACACTGAAGCTTTCTTT. Its protein is CASSFTTNTEAFF.

The rearrangement links TRBV29-1 to TRBJ1-1; 7 bases line up with TRBD1. V lost 8 bases and J lost 6; bases outside the gene matches: 9. The CDR3 length is 12 residues. CDR1 is SQVTM, CDR2 ANQGSEA, per germline. The CDR3 is CSYNRGPSEAFF. For the CDR3, the DNA is TGCAGCTACAACAGGGGCCCATCTGAAGCTTTCTTT.

The chain employs TRBV11-2 and TRBJ2-1, with TRBD2 matching 9 bases. Germline-derived CDR1 and CDR2 are SGHAT and FQNNGV. Losses at the gene ends were 2 bases for V and 11 bases for J; bases not matched to a gene: 7. The CDR3 sequence is 14 residues long. The CDR3: CASSLLLAGPKQFF. The DNA of the CDR3 is TGTGCCAGCAGCTTACTACTAGCGGGCCCAAAGCAGTTCTTC.

The CDR3 loop reads CASSLRAGKNIQYF. The CDR3 DNA reads as TGTGCCAGCAGTCTCCGGGCAGGGAAAAACATTCAGTACTTC. The chain is built from TRBV6-5 and TRBJ2-4, with D possibly TRBD1 on 5 matching bases. V was trimmed by 5 bases and J by 4 bases, leaving 12 bases between them. Germline CDR1 MNHEY, CDR2 SVGAGI. The CDR3 spans 14 residues.

The chain employs TRBV7-9 and TRBJ1-1, with D possibly being TRBD1 (6 bases). The germline V and J ends were trimmed by 1 base and 0 bases, with 9 bases remaining between them. CDR1 is SEHNR, CDR2 FQNEAQ, per germline (reference sequence). The CDR3 runs 15 residues. CDR3 nucleotide sequence: TGTGCCAGCAGCTTAGAACAGGGCATGAACACTGAAGCTTTCTTT. Amino acids: CASSLEQGMNTEAFF. The full variable domain, with the rest looked up from reference TRBV7-9 and TRBJ1-1, is DTGVSQNPRHKITKRGQNVTFRCDPISEHNRLYWYRQTLGQGPEFLTYFQNEAQLEKSRLLSDRFSAERPKGSFSTLEIQRTEQGDSAMYLCASSLEQGMNTEAFFGQGTRLTVV.

This clone was observed a single time. J is TRBJ1-2 and V is TRBV7-8; D possibly corresponds to TRBD1 (5 bases). Germline V lookup: CDR1 SGHVS, CDR2 FQNEAQ. Trimming removed 5 bases from V and 6 bases from J, with 22 bases in between. The CDR3 length is 16 residues. CDR3 sequence reads: CASSPRPGGNFHGYTF. The CDR3 DNA is TGTGCCAGCAGCCCCCGGCCCGGGGGAAATTTTCATGGCTACACCTTC.

The chain has TRBV4-1 and TRBJ1-3; D gene ambiguous. CDR1 and CDR2 from the germline V gene are MGHRA and YSYEKL. With 3 bases removed from V and 0 bases from J, the gap between germline ends came to 9 bases. This CDR3 region has 15 residues. Here the CDR3 reads CASSQRFSSGNTIYF. The CDR3 bases are TGCGCCAGCAGCCAGAGGTTCTCCTCTGGAAACACCATATATTTT.

The chain combines TRBV2 with TRBJ1-3, with 8 bases matching TRBD1. The CDR3 has 15 residues. Looked up from germline, CDR1 is SNHLY and CDR2 is FYNNEI. V dropped 4 bases and J dropped 8; count of bases not matched to a gene: 10. Here the CDR3 DNA reads TGTGCCAGCAGTGCCGCGACCGACAGGGGAGACACCATATATTTT. Amino acids: CASSAATDRGDTIYF. The entire variable domain, with the rest obtained from reference TRBV2 and TRBJ1-3, is as follows: EPEVTQTPSHQVTQMGQEVILRCVPISNHLYFYWYRQILGQKVEFLVSFYNNEISEKSEIFDDQFSVERPDGSNFTLKIRSTKLEDSAMYFCASSAATDRGDTIYFGEGSWLTVV.

The chain employs TRBV3-1 (or the pseudogene TRBV3-2) and TRBJ2-3; 11 nucleotides match TRBD2. Unmatched junction bases numbered 5, after V lost 0 bases and J lost 0 bases. The CDR3 runs to 18 residues. Germline V gives CDR1 LGHDT, CDR2 YNNKEL (reference sequence). The CDR3, as DNA: TGTGCCAGCAGCCAAGATATGGTAGCGGGGGGGAGCACAGATACGCAGTATTTT. It yields the protein CASSQDMVAGGSTDTQYF.

This clone came up once. This chain links TRBV27 with TRBJ1-2, with D hard to call. CDR1 MNHEY and CDR2 SMNVEV come from the germline V gene (reference sequence). The CDR3 has 16 residues. Trimming cost V 2 bases and J 2 bases, with 15 bases left between them. CDR3 DNA: TGTGCCAGCAGTTTAACCAGGCGGCCGGGGAACTATGGCTACACCTTC. Translated: CASSLTRRPGNYGYTF.

The chain employs TRBV15 and TRBJ1-5; D not certain. V lost 4 bases and J lost 0, with 10 bases in between. CDR3 length: 15 amino acids. CDR1 LNHNV and CDR2 YYDKDF come from the germline V gene (reference sequence). The CDR3 protein is CATSNWETSNQPQHF. The CDR3 DNA is TGTGCCACCAGCAACTGGGAGACTAGCAATCAGCCCCAGCATTTT.

The chain carries TRBV29-1 and TRBJ2-7, with TRBD1 matching over 7 bases. The CDR3 spans 13 residues. Germline V gene sequence: CDR1 SQVTM, CDR2 ANQGSEA. J gave up 4 bases and V 7 bases, and 10 bases lay outside the gene matches. CDR3: CSAGRDRPYEQYF. The CDR3 region has the DNA TGCAGCGCGGGCCGGGACAGACCTTACGAGCAGTACTTC.

This clone was observed once. The CDR3 nucleotides read TGCGCCAGCAGCTTGGGGACAGGGGCGCCATCGAACACTGAAGCTTTCTTT. Translation: CASSLGTGAPSNTEAFF. The V and J genes are TRBV5-1 and TRBJ1-1; 9 nucleotides match TRBD1. With V trimmed by 0 bases and J by 1 base, 7 bases remained unmatched. Germline V lookup: CDR1 SGHRS, CDR2 YFSETQ. CDR3 length: 17 residues.

CDR3 sequence reads: CASSLEGLAGGLVYNEQFF. The CDR3 nucleotides are TGTGCCAGCAGTTTAGAGGGACTAGCGGGGGGGCTAGTATACAATGAGCAGTTCTTC. The V and J genes are TRBV28 and TRBJ2-1, with 16 bases aligning to TRBD2. Germline lookup yields CDR1 MDHEN and CDR2 SYDVKM. The CDR3 sequence is 19 residues long. V lost 2 bases, J lost 4 bases, and 8 bases stayed unmatched.

The table lists this clone with a count of one. V usage is TRBV19 and J usage is TRBJ1-1; 7 bases are shared with TRBD1. The germline V gene has CDR1 LNHDA and CDR2 SQIVND (reference sequence). The CDR3 runs to 13 residues. The V segment lost 5 bases and the J segment 7 bases; nucleotides outside the gene matches: 7. DNA for the CDR3: TGTGCCAGTAGTGCTACAGGGGTGGATGAAGCTTTCTTT. It translates to CASSATGVDEAFF. Full variable domain (missing parts from reference TRBV19 and TRBJ1-1): DGGITQSPKYLFRKEGQNVTLSCEQNLNHDAMYWYRQDPGQGLRLIYYSQIVNDFQKGDIAEGYSVSREKKESFPLTVTSAQKNPTAFYLCASSATGVDEAFFGQGTRLTVV.

The gene calls are TRBV7-2 and TRBJ1-6, with 7 bases matching TRBD1. Germline values: CDR1 SGHTA, CDR2 FQGNSA. This CDR3 region has 14 residues. V shed 7 bases, J shed 6 bases, and the junction held 6 bases outside the gene matches. The CDR3 here is CASNVGGSNSPLHF. The CDR3 nucleotides are TGTGCCAGCAATGTAGGGGGCTCTAATTCACCCCTCCACTTT.

This sequence joins TRBV19 and TRBJ1-5, with D possibly matching TRBD1 (6 bases). V was pared by 3 bases and J by 6 bases, with 12 bases between. The germline V gene has CDR1 LNHDA and CDR2 SQIVND (reference sequence). The CDR3 length is 14 residues. CDR3 DNA sequence: TGTGCCAGTAGTATTGGGGGGGCAGGTCAGCCCCAGCATTTT. Its translation is CASSIGGAGQPQHF.

This clone was observed once. This chain joins TRBV6-5 and TRBJ2-7, with D perhaps TRBD1 (5 bases). Germline CDR1 reads MNHEY; CDR2 reads SVGAGI. The CDR3 is 15 amino acids. Trimming removed 2 bases at V and 2 bases at J, with 13 bases between. For the CDR3, the DNA is TGTGCCAGCAGTTACCGGTGGGGCCGCCCCTACGAGCAGTACTTC. Translating gives CASSYRWGRPYEQYF.

The chain has TRBV2 and TRBJ2-3, with 7 bases identical to TRBD2. V was pared by 9 bases and J by 6 bases, with 6 bases of the junction left unmatched. The CDR3 runs to 12 residues. Germline V lookup: CDR1 SNHLY, CDR2 FYNNEI. The CDR3 loop is CARGLSRDTQYF. CDR3 in DNA: TGTGCCAGGGGACTATCGAGGGATACGCAGTATTTT. Using reference TRBV2 and TRBJ2-3 for the parts outside the CDR3, the full variable domain is EPEVTQTPSHQVTQMGQEVILRCVPISNHLYFYWYRQILGQKVEFLVSFYNNEISEKSEIFDDQFSVERPDGSNFTLKIRSTKLEDSAMYFCARGLSRDTQYFGPGTRLTVL.

The genes are TRBV7-9 and TRBJ2-3, with TRBD2 identical over 7 bases. This CDR3 region has 17 residues. J gave up 0 bases and V 1 base, and 7 bases lay outside the gene matches. The germline gives CDR1 SEHNR, CDR2 FQNEAQ (reference sequence). CDR3 nucleotides: TGTGCCAGCAGCTTAGGATTAGCGGGTCCTAGCACAGATACGCAGTATTTT. It translates to CASSLGLAGPSTDTQYF.